This record looks at one T cell receptor beta chain sequence and its context. Its antigen is as yet unknown. Per the germline V gene, CDR1 is LGHDT and CDR2 is YNNKEL (reference sequence). The V end lost 4 bases, the J end lost 3 bases, and 15 bases lay between the germline ends. The CDR3 is made up of 15 amino acids. This sample is drawn from a study of CD8 T cells in ankylosing spondylitis. Findings and limits, study-wide: Within ankylosing spondylitis blood, a TCR beta motif made up of eight or nine highly homologous variants appeared to be characteristic. Reactive arthritis synovial fluid and blood previously showed some of these motif variants. Clones linked to disease, bearing a CD8+ phenotype, were relatively rare in peripheral blood. Reportedly, significant enrichment of disease-linked clones occurred in matched ankylosing spondylitis synovial fluid.

TCR beta libraries were made by quantitative 5'-RACE with molecular barcodes. TCRdb ran MiXCR on the 5' RACE reads and lists one entry per CDR3 protein. The repertoire holds fewer than 650,000 distinct CDR3 sequences, with roughly 13% as singletons. The material sequenced was blood, either unsorted or a sorted T cell fraction (not recorded which). The rearrangement links TRBV3-1 to TRBJ1-1; D gene unclear. This sequence was found in a male donor with ankylosing spondylitis. For the CDR3, the DNA is TGTGCCAGCAGCCCCTACGGTCCATTCGACACTGAAGCTTTCTTT. It encodes CASSPYGPFDTEAFF.